Sequencing of this TCR beta chain was carried out in a study of long-term antiretroviral therapy in people with HIV. Study findings and constraints: Sampling of blood ran from about 2004 to 2017, and older ART regimens were possibly in use.

The germline V and J ends were trimmed by 0 bases and 9 bases, with 5 bases remaining between them. Germline loops: CDR1 MNHNY, CDR2 SVGAGI (reference sequence). This CDR3 has 12 amino acids. The immunoSEQ assay was v3.0, run at survey level. TCRdb's table, derived via immunoSEQ multiplex PCR, lists solely in-frame clones and lacks some. The table lists about 30,000 clones, around 93% of them singletons. Notes on this clone: Its antigen is currently unknown.

This clonotype originated in a man aged 50 to 60 with HIV. The V gene is TRBV6-6, the J gene TRBJ2-2; D gene uncertain. This material consisted of unsorted PBMCs, taken more than 7.1 years after starting antiretroviral therapy. The CDR3 nucleotides are TGTGCCAGCAGTTACTCGAGAAGGGAGCTGTTTTTT. This sequence encodes CASSYSRRELFF.